The 13 T cell receptor beta chains below come from one sample, sequenced in a study of control samples from healthy donors and cancer patients. Using immunoSEQ multiplex PCR, the repertoire was profiled, and TCRdb retains in-frame clones only, with some absent. The data hold around 94,000 clones, with 90% observed a single time. Material for sequencing was blood. These TCRs come from a woman aged 18-29 years in good health.

The rearrangement links TRBV6-6 to TRBJ1-2; possible D gene TRBD1, 5 bases. There are 14 residues in the CDR3. In germline, CDR1 is MNHNY, CDR2 SVGAGI (reference sequence). Trimming took 2 bases from V and 6 from J, leaving 13 bases between them. CDR3 sequence reads: CASSYETGEDGYTF. The CDR3 nucleotides read TGTGCCAGCAGTTACGAGACGGGGGAAGATGGCTACACCTTC.

This chain joins TRBV6-5 and TRBJ2-1; 8 nucleotides align to TRBD1. The V and J ends lost 0 bases and 6 bases, in that order; junction bases with no gene match: 4. The germline V gene encodes CDR1 MNHEY and CDR2 SVGAGI. This CDR3 is built from 15 residues. DNA of the CDR3: TGTGCCAGCAGTTACTCGACAGGGGCAATCAATGAGCAGTTCTTC. It specifies CASSYSTGAINEQFF.

The chain couples TRBV5-6 to TRBJ1-1; possible D gene TRBD1, 5 bases. The CDR3 loop spans 13 amino acids. Germline assignment: CDR1 SGHDT and CDR2 YYEEEE. V gave up 6 bases and J gave up 10 bases, with 19 bases separating them. For the CDR3, the DNA is TGTGCCAGCATTGAGGGTCGGGGGAAAGGAGCTTTCTTT. It is translated as CASIEGRGKGAFF.

This sequence joins TRBV15 and TRBJ1-1; D perhaps matches TRBD1 (5 bases). Germline V CDR1 and CDR2: LNHNV, YYDKDF (reference sequence). The CDR3 is made up of 15 amino acids. V lost 7 bases and J lost 0, with 15 bases in between. The CDR3 nucleotides read TGTGCCACCAAGGGACCCCCCGGCATGAACACTGAAGCTTTCTTT. This encodes CATKGPPGMNTEAFF. Supplemented by reference TRBV15 and TRBJ1-1, the full variable domain reads DAMVIQNPRYQVTQFGKPVTLSCSQTLNHNVMYWYQQKSSQAPKLLFHYYDKDFNNEADTPDNFQSRRPNTSFCFLDIRSPGLGDTAMYLCATKGPPGMNTEAFFGQGTRLTVV.

The chain joins TRBV2 to TRBJ2-5; TRBD2 matches 9 bases. The CDR3 spans 15 residues. Germline values: CDR1 SNHLY, CDR2 FYNNEI. Trimming removed 2 bases from V and 4 bases from J; junction bases left unmatched: 5. The CDR3 bases are TGTGCCAGCAGTGAAATGCGGGGGGGCCGAGAGACCCAGTACTTC. Residues: CASSEMRGGRETQYF.

This chain links TRBV5-1 with TRBJ2-5; a possible D gene is TRBD2 (5 bases). V gave up 5 bases and J gave up 5 bases, with 16 bases separating them. The CDR3 runs to 14 residues. From germline, CDR1 is SGHRS and CDR2 YFSETQ. CDR3 nucleotides: TGCGCCAGCAGTTCCGGGATAAGGAGGGAGACCCAGTACTTC. Protein product: CASSSGIRRETQYF.

The chain has TRBV6-5 and TRBJ1-4, with a tentative D call TRBD1 (5 bases). Germline V gives CDR1 MNHEY, CDR2 SVGAGI. The CDR3 covers 14 residues. V gave up 7 bases and J gave up 7 bases, with 16 bases separating them. CDR3 coding DNA: TGTGCCAGCACCAGGGACCGGGCTGCTGAAAAACTGTTTTTT. This gives the protein CASTRDRAAEKLFF.

The chain joins TRBV20-1 to TRBJ2-1; perhaps TRBD2 as D (6 bases). The germline V gene has CDR1 DFQATT and CDR2 SNEGSKA (reference sequence). The CDR3 is 13 amino acids. The V gene lost 5 bases and the J gene lost 8 bases, with 16 bases spanning the gap. The CDR3 DNA reads TGCAGTGCTCGTGGGAGGCGCGGCGATGAGCAGTTCTTC. This gives the protein CSARGRRGDEQFF.

The gene calls are TRBV5-8 and TRBJ2-5; 8 bases are shared with TRBD1. The junction had 11 bases not matched to a gene; V was cut back by 5 bases and J by 5 bases. Looked up from germline, CDR1 is SGHTS and CDR2 is YDEGEE. CDR3 length equals 15 residues. CDR3 loop: CASSLPGQGVETQYF. For the CDR3, the DNA is TGTGCCAGCAGTTTGCCTGGACAGGGAGTCGAGACCCAGTACTTC.

Written as DNA, the CDR3 is TGCAGCGTTGAAGCTAAGACTGAAGCTTTCTTT. This gives the protein CSVEAKTEAFF. The chain recombines TRBV29-1 with TRBJ1-1; D gene ambiguous. This CDR3 region has 11 residues. V was shortened by 1 base and J by 5 bases, with 5 bases between the two germline ends. CDR1 SQVTM and CDR2 ANQGSEA come from the germline V gene.

V is TRBV29-1 and J is TRBJ1-2; D unclear. Germline values: CDR1 SQVTM, CDR2 ANQGSEA. The CDR3 runs 12 residues. Trimming took 1 base from V and 4 from J, leaving 7 bases between them. The CDR3: CSVEGFSYGYTF. The CDR3 DNA reads as TGCAGCGTTGAAGGGTTTTCCTATGGCTACACCTTC.

The V call is TRBV11-2, the J call TRBJ2-2, with TRBD1 matching over 7 bases. The CDR3 has 15 amino acids. V dropped 7 bases and J dropped 1; count of bases not matched to a gene: 6. Germline V gene data show CDR1 as SGHAT and CDR2 as FQNNGV. Here the CDR3 reads CASNYRGRNTGELFF. CDR3 sequence (DNA): TGTGCCAGCAACTACAGGGGAAGGAACACCGGGGAGCTGTTTTTT. Together with reference TRBV11-2 and TRBJ2-2, the CDR3 gives the full variable domain: EAGVAQSPRYKIIEKRQSVAFWCNPISGHATLYWYQQILGQGPKLLIQFQNNGVVDDSQLPKDRFSAERLKGVDSTLKIQPAKLEDSAVYLCASNYRGRNTGELFFGEGSRLTVL.

The chain links TRBV7-9 to TRBJ2-3; tentative D call: TRBD1 (6 bases). Germline-derived CDR1 and CDR2 are SEHNR and FQNEAQ (reference sequence). The CDR3 runs to 16 residues. Trimming pared 6 bases from V and 1 base from J, leaving 17 bases between. The CDR3 is CASRKDRTPGTDTQYF. The CDR3 nucleotides are TGTGCCAGCAGAAAGGACAGAACACCCGGCACAGATACGCAGTATTTT. Full variable domain (missing parts from reference TRBV7-9 and TRBJ2-3): DTGVSQNPRHKITKRGQNVTFRCDPISEHNRLYWYRQTLGQGPEFLTYFQNEAQLEKSRLLSDRFSAERPKGSFSTLEIQRTEQGDSAMYLCASRKDRTPGTDTQYFGPGTRLTVL.